This T cell receptor beta chain was profiled in a study of T-cell reconstitution after alpha-beta-depleted transplantation in children. General study results and limits: Recipient T cells and thymic progenitors that survived gave rise to the high TCRbeta diversity observed at day 60 in some patients. There were reportedly several hundred expanded graft clones from which alpha-beta T cells came about two months after transplant. T-cell numbers and diversity, one year after transplant, stemmed largely from T cells that were newly produced.

As for this clonotype: Its antigen is still unknown.

Unique molecular identifiers were incorporated during preparation of the TCRbeta library. From the PCR reads, TCRdb called clonotypes with MiXCR, one entry per CDR3 protein. Altogether about 980,000 distinct CDR3 sequences are present, 25% to 30% being singletons, with the ten largest covering roughly 31%. Deletions cut 1 base from V and 2 bases from J, with 6 bases between. This CDR3 has 14 amino acids. Germline CDR1 is LNHNV and CDR2 is YYDKDF (reference sequence). This sequence originates from a boy under two years old who had a stem cell transplant for SCID, so the T cells may come from the graft donor. The specimen comprised PBMCs, mostly from graft donor cells, sampled 360 days after TCRalphabeta/CD19-depleted stem cell transplant. The genes are TRBV15 and TRBJ1-5, with D unclear. CDR3 bases: TGTGCCACCAGCAGAGGGGTGGGCAATCAGCCCCAGCATTTT. Its protein product is CATSRGVGNQPQHF.